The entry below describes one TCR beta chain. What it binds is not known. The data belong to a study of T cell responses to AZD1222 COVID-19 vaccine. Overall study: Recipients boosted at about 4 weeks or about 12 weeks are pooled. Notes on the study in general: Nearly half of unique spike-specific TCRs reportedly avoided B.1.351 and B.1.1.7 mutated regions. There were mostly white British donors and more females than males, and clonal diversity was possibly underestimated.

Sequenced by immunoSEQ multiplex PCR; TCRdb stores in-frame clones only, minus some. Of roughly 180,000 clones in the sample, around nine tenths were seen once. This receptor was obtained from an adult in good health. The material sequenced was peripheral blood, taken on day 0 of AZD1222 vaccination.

Here the CDR3 reads CASGRGKGDEQFF. The CDR3 region has the DNA TGTGCCAGCGGGAGGGGGAAGGGAGATGAGCAGTTCTTC. The chain links TRBV7-3 to TRBJ2-1, with D possibly TRBD2 on 7 matching bases. Germline-derived CDR1 and CDR2 are SGHTA and FQGTGA. This CDR3 is 13 amino acids long. The V and J ends lost 8 bases and 8 bases respectively, with 16 bases between them.